This is a list of T cell receptor beta chains from one sample in a study of neurological immune-mediated disorders. One entry per CDR3 protein, called by TCRdb with MiXCR from the 5' RACE reads. The sample shows some 57,000 distinct CDR3 sequences, 3.8% of them seen only once. Sequences were obtained from PBMCs. The receptors here all came from a man aged 60 to 69 with multiple sclerosis. Each CDR3 is given with its conserved first and last residue. The D gene is left open where the match is weak. Size tells how often a clone was seen (once, few, many) or the class of an expanded clone, and some rows leave it out.

v_gene	j_gene	d_gene	abundance	CDR3aa	CDR3nt
TRBV11-3	TRBJ2-6	NA	many	CVSSPNGANVLTF	TGTGTCAGCAGCCCCAACGGGGCCAACGTCCTGACTTTC
TRBV3-1	TRBJ2-2	NA	NA	CASSQDLDTGELFF	TGTGCCAGCAGCCAAGACTTGGATACCGGGGAGCTGTTTTTT
TRBV18	TRBJ2-3	NA	many	CASFSKAGLGTDTQYF	TGTGCCAGCTTCTCAAAGGCGGGACTTGGCACAGATACGCAGTATTTT
TRBV7-9	TRBJ2-5	NA	many	CASSLGSVSGETQYF	TGTGCCAGCAGCTTAGGATCTGTTTCAGGAGAGACCCAGTACTTC
TRBV20-1	TRBJ1-2	NA	many	CSASSIQRWGGNYGYTF	TGCAGTGCTAGTAGCATCCAACGGTGGGGGGGGAACTATGGCTACACCTTC
TRBV7-9	TRBJ2-1	NA	many	CASSPLGGNEQFF	TGTGCCAGCAGCCCCCTGGGTGGGAATGAGCAGTTCTTC
TRBV28	TRBJ2-5	NA	many	CASSQDRTLAKTQYF	TGTGCCAGCAGTCAAGACAGAACTCTCGCAAAGACCCAGTACTTC
TRBV11-1	TRBJ1-2	NA	many	CASSPRQAANYGYTF	TGTGCCAGCAGCCCGCGACAGGCAGCTAACTATGGCTACACCTTC
TRBV20-1	TRBJ1-4	TRBD1	many	CSLTGTAEKLFF	TGCAGTCTGACAGGGACAGCTGAAAAACTGTTTTTT
TRBV5-1	TRBJ1-1	NA	NA	CASSPRPNTEAFF	TGCGCCAGCAGTCCCCGACCGAACACTGAAGCTTTCTTT
TRBV20-1	TRBJ1-1	NA	many	CSAKLVDAEAFF	TGCAGTGCTAAGTTAGTAGACGCTGAAGCTTTCTTT
TRBV5-1	TRBJ2-2	TRBD2	many	CASSDGLAGPTGELFF	TGCGCCAGCAGCGACGGACTAGCGGGGCCCACCGGGGAGCTGTTTTTT
TRBV18	TRBJ1-1	NA	many	CASSPGAYGTGTF	TGTGCCAGCTCACCGGGGGCTTATGGTACGGGGACCTTT
TRBV5-5	TRBJ1-1	NA	many	CASSWGGRTRNTEAFF	TGTGCCAGCAGCTGGGGGGGGCGGACACGGAACACTGAAGCTTTCTTT
TRBV7-3	TRBJ2-5	TRBD1	many	CASSARQGAWETQYF	TGTGCCAGCAGCGCCAGACAGGGGGCATGGGAGACCCAGTACTTC
TRBV12-3/TRBV12-4	TRBJ2-7	TRBD2	many	CASSLKLAHFSYEQYF	TGTGCCAGCAGCCTTAAACTAGCGCATTTCTCCTACGAGCAGTACTTC
TRBV20-1	TRBJ1-1	NA	many	CSAQGQTTEAFF	TGCAGTGCCCAAGGTCAAACCACTGAAGCTTTCTTT
TRBV5-1	TRBJ2-1	TRBD2	many	CASSASGRANEQFF	TGCGCCAGCAGCGCTAGCGGGAGGGCCAATGAGCAGTTCTTC
TRBV5-6	TRBJ2-3	NA	many	CASSLGRLTDTQYF	TGTGCCAGCAGCTTGGGTCGGCTCACAGATACGCAGTATTTT
TRBV5-5	TRBJ2-7	NA	few	CASSFVWSNAAYEQYF	TGTGCCAGCAGCTTCGTATGGTCCAATGCAGCGTACGAGCAGTACTTC
TRBV3-1	TRBJ1-5	TRBD1	many	CASSLGTGGPQPQHF	TGTGCCAGCAGCCTTGGGACAGGGGGGCCTCAGCCCCAGCATTTT
TRBV7-3	TRBJ2-7	NA	once	CASSRWSPYEQYF	TGTGCCAGCAGCCGGTGGTCGCCATACGAGCAGTACTTC
TRBV5-1	TRBJ1-1	NA	many	CASSLAGWGPNTEAFF	TGCGCCAGCAGCTTGGCCGGGTGGGGCCCGAACACTGAAGCTTTCTTT
TRBV29-1	TRBJ2-5	NA	NA	CSVEFRETQYF	TGCAGCGTTGAATTTAGGGAGACCCAGTACTTC
TRBV7-2	TRBJ2-7	TRBD2	many	CASSQVAGAREQYF	TGTGCCAGCAGCCAGGTAGCGGGGGCCCGGGAGCAGTACTTC
TRBV20-1	TRBJ2-1	TRBD2	many	CSALGLAGATYNEQFF	TGCAGTGCCTTGGGACTAGCGGGGGCTACCTACAATGAGCAGTTCTTC
TRBV7-9	TRBJ2-7	NA	many	CASSDSGGSYEQYF	TGTGCCAGCAGCGACTCCGGAGGATCCTACGAGCAGTACTTC
TRBV11-2	TRBJ2-3	NA	many	CASSSTPGSPDTQYF	TGTGCCAGCAGCTCTACCCCGGGGTCCCCAGATACGCAGTATTTT
TRBV7-9	TRBJ1-2	NA	many	CASSYLTVDYGYTF	TGTGCCAGCAGCTATCTGACAGTTGACTATGGCTACACCTTC
TRBV20-1	TRBJ2-2	TRBD1	NA	CSATNRGRGDTGELFF	TGCAGTGCTACAAACAGGGGGCGCGGGGACACCGGGGAGCTGTTTTTT
TRBV7-6	TRBJ2-5	TRBD2	few	CASSLRLAGDQETQYF	TGTGCCAGCAGCTTACGGCTAGCGGGAGACCAAGAGACCCAGTACTTC
TRBV5-5	TRBJ2-1	TRBD2	many	CASSLLAGSSNEQFF	TGTGCCAGCAGCCTACTAGCGGGGAGTTCGAATGAGCAGTTCTTC
TRBV5-1	TRBJ1-4	NA	many	CASSGAGTATNEKLFF	TGCGCCAGCAGCGGAGCAGGGACTGCAACTAATGAAAAACTGTTTTTT
TRBV27	TRBJ2-7	TRBD1	NA	CASSPSGRGTEQYF	TGTGCCAGCAGTCCCTCGGGCAGGGGGACCGAGCAGTACTTC
TRBV20-1	TRBJ2-5	NA	many	CSAIAPAQETQYF	TGCAGTGCCATAGCCCCAGCCCAAGAGACCCAGTACTTC
TRBV3-1	TRBJ2-7	TRBD2	many	CASSRLFRGGYEQYF	TGTGCCAGCAGCCGGCTTTTTCGGGGGGGCTACGAGCAGTACTTC
TRBV5-6	TRBJ2-5	NA	many	CASSLWVDETQYF	TGTGCCAGCAGCTTATGGGTCGACGAGACCCAGTACTTC
TRBV28	TRBJ1-1	NA	many	CASSPSRPYTEAFF	TGTGCCAGCAGTCCAAGCAGGCCTTACACTGAAGCTTTCTTT
TRBV20-1	TRBJ2-7	TRBD1	NA	CSARTGSSYEQYF	TGCAGTGCAAGGACAGGGAGCTCCTACGAGCAGTACTTC
TRBV20-1	TRBJ2-5	NA	many	CSASDGRDLQYF	TGCAGTGCTAGCGATGGCCGGGACCTCCAGTACTTC
TRBV29-1	TRBJ2-5	TRBD2	many	CSAKDGRASGETQYF	TGCAGCGCGAAAGACGGGAGGGCATCGGGAGAGACCCAGTACTTC
TRBV5-1	TRBJ1-4	NA	few	CASLPGLASGGLNEKLFF	TGCGCCAGCCTTCCCGGACTGGCTAGTGGAGGGTTGAATGAAAAACTGTTTTTT
TRBV24-1	TRBJ2-1	NA	NA	CATSDPLANEQFF	TGTGCCACCAGTGATCCCTTGGCCAATGAGCAGTTCTTC
TRBV6-1	TRBJ1-6	NA	many	CASIGSQDLHF	TGTGCCAGCATCGGGTCGCAGGACCTCCACTTT
TRBV12-3/TRBV12-4	TRBJ1-1	NA	many	CASRATGTNTEAFF	TGTGCCAGCAGGGCCACCGGAACCAACACTGAAGCTTTCTTT
TRBV5-1	TRBJ2-5	NA	medium-sized	CASSSELVSNRETQYF	TGCGCCAGCAGCTCCGAACTAGTTTCGAACCGGGAGACCCAGTACTTC
TRBV14	TRBJ2-1	NA	few	CASSQDFGDYSYNEQFF	TGTGCCAGCAGCCAAGATTTTGGGGATTACTCCTACAATGAGCAGTTCTTC
TRBV6-6	TRBJ2-2	TRBD1	many	CASSYSPKTGSTGELFF	TGTGCCAGCAGTTACTCCCCAAAGACAGGGAGCACCGGGGAGCTGTTTTTT